This TCR beta chain comes out of a study of cytomegalovirus exposure and HLA in healthy donors (dated by TCRdb to the late 2010s). Regarding the research as a whole: According to an earlier analysis of 550 to 700 of the donors, some 180 million T cells yielded 117 million unique TCR beta sequences and 250 to 350 Gb of sequence data. In a later genetic analysis, genome-wide SNP genotypes for about 65% of the 666 donors were used, and that subset was treated as a discovery cohort. The genetic ancestry cluster associated with self-reported Caucasian donors included 65% to 90% of the 300 to 450 genotyped donors. Among a few hundred genotyped donors of the cohort, an average of around 240,000 unique TCR beta nucleotide sequences were sequenced per donor, roughly 20% of them non-productive. The study aimed to test whether signatures of past pathogen exposure could be identified by cataloging public T cell receptors. Donor age, sex, ethnicity and CMV serostatus were collected together with the repertoire data. An early release covering 550 to 700 HLA-typed donors comprised about 300 gigabases of sequencing data and tens of millions of unique TCR sequences. An earlier analysis of several hundred of the donors applied high-throughput TCR beta sequencing to assess whether each TCR beta V gene segment acted as functional or pseudogenic. The study profiled the T cell repertoires of hundreds of subjects by immunosequencing and related them to cytomegalovirus serostatus. HLA typing covered class I and class II loci at four-digit resolution. Four to six DR-DQ haplotypes were handled as single units for association and clustering, since linkage in the cohort was strong. To predict cytomegalovirus infection status, the study combined high-throughput TCR immunosequencing, statistical association of individual TCRs with disease status, and machine learning. Along with the roughly 670-subject first cohort, a separate validation cohort of 120 different subjects was used. Every discovery cohort repertoire had been produced on one sequencing platform. To study patterns of TCR occurrence, a later analysis re-analyzed previously published TCR beta repertoires from around 670 donors and added high-resolution HLA genotyping. Rather than using new phenotypic data, the later analysis identified candidate immune exposures from TCR beta sequences and from how often those sequences occurred across donors. The number of donors typed differed by locus, with roughly 629-640 for A, B, C, DRB1 and DQB1, 522 for DQA1, 600 to 610 for DPA1, and some 450 for DPB1. Overall results and qualifications from the work: Linkage disequilibrium might explain the correlated functional status among segregating V segments, but an unknown experimental factor could not be ruled out. The classifier was reported to diagnose cytomegalovirus status with high specificity and sensitivity in both the original and validation cohorts. Because counts were too low, roughly 17 rarely observed V segments, including chromosome 9 orphons, were left out of the earlier analysis of about 500 of the donors. Immune exposure information for the cohort was limited to CMV serostatus. A later analysis reported that several top co-occurrence clusters appeared linked to parvovirus B19, influenza, CMV and Epstein-Barr virus. The sequencing pipeline was judged likely to have produced a cluster of highly shared sequence variants as a technical artifact. Some IMGT-functional V segments, including TRBV6-2 and TRBV6-3, could not be distinguished by the 87-base-pair reads and were therefore excluded. According to a later genetic analysis, donors in an Asian-associated ancestry cluster had fewer N-insertions in productive TCRs than the roughly 670-donor mean. Most TCR sequences were seen in very few donors, while some public TCRs were found in many individuals. In a later genetic analysis, a missense DCLRE1C variant was associated with V-gene and J-gene trimming of TCR beta chains, and the association was replicated in an independent cohort. This cohort had only TCR beta chains sequenced, and the lack of alpha or paired-chain data limited which features could be detected. A further reported finding was that TCR beta sequences accurately predicted the HLA-A and HLA-B alleles for most subjects in the first cohort. A later analysis found that TCR association rates varied across HLA loci, with DRB1 alleles showing the most associated TCRs and HLA-C alleles the fewest. Assigning TCR associations to individual alleles was difficult when HLA alleles, especially DR and DQ, strongly co-occurred. An earlier analysis of several hundred of the donors showed that most TCR beta V segments appeared in productive rearrangements either about 87% or about 30% of the time, which broadly matched IMGT annotations. Because some donors lacked HLA typing at each locus, the association tests relied only on the typed subset. Three of the identified cytomegalovirus-associated TCR beta chains were confirmed in vitro to be specific for cytomegalovirus antigens. According to a later analysis, most CMV-associated TCR beta chains appeared to be HLA-restricted, and the HLA associations seemed to be driven largely by CMV exposure. In a later analysis, more than 15,000 TCR beta sequences were associated with specific HLA alleles at a false discovery rate of 0.05. The study listed 150 to 200 TCR beta chains as associated with cytomegalovirus. A later analysis found that HLA-associated TCR beta chains were more clonally expanded and had lower generation probabilities than equally common non-associated chains. Presence/absence analyses assumed roughly uniform sequencing depth across donors, an assumption that may not hold. According to the authors, the approach could potentially be generalized to other disease states and immunological phenotypes.

Note on this clone: It has no known antigen specificity. Base quality data are lacking; no much larger clone is found one base away.

In total, around 600 healthy bone marrow donors made up the cohort. At the time of sampling, all cohort members were nominally healthy, though unrecorded immune exposures were likely present. The donor tested CMV seropositive and was one of the 289 seropositive cohort members. A peripheral blood sample was collected from each donor, and TCR beta sequencing was performed on peripheral blood mononuclear cells. The Qiagen DNeasy Blood Extraction Kit was used to extract genomic DNA from the blood cell samples. The method was the immunoSEQ multiplex PCR assay. A mixture of 60 forward primers for TCR Vbeta segments and 13 reverse primers for TCR Jbeta segments was used in the multiplex PCR. The CDR3 region of rearranged TCR beta genes was amplified from genomic DNA by a multiplex PCR assay. On the Illumina HiSeq System, the amplified TCR beta libraries were sequenced as 87-base-pair reads. Under the source paper's analysis protocol: A later analysis counted some 74 million unique TCR beta chains across the 640 or so repertoires, and approximately 11 million of these chains were shared by at least two donors. A nearest-neighbor algorithm error-corrected the raw reads and collapsed the reads into unique sequences, merging closely related sequences to remove PCR and sequencing errors. Alignment of CDR3 sequences to IMGT reference sequences was used to assign V, D and J gene segments. Each retained sequence needed at least a six-nucleotide match to both a V gene segment and a J gene segment. Rearrangements were called productive when the CDR3 lacked stop codons and stayed in frame with V and J; all others were non-productive. Following IMGT convention, CDR3 was defined as the stretch from the second conserved V-encoded cysteine up to the conserved J-encoded phenylalanine. Sequences without an unambiguous match to a single V gene segment were excluded from the earlier analysis of several hundred of the donors. In an earlier analysis of about 590 of the donors, a V segment was called functional when productive rearrangements were above 56.7%, and segregating when the standard deviation between donors exceeded 5%. A statistical classification framework was built to diagnose cytomegalovirus status from the catalog of TCR beta chain sequences. V and J gene assignment, in a later analysis, came from comparing TCR nucleotide sequences with IMGT/GENE-DB human TR gene sequences. A later analysis assigned CDR3 sequences and most-parsimonious VDJ recombination scenarios with the TCRdist pipeline. A later analysis defined each TCR beta chain by its CDR3 amino acid sequence plus V-gene family, and excluded reads lacking a unique V-gene family. A later analysis removed several hundred highly shared, low-generation-probability nucleotide sequences to deal with suspected cross-contamination and a sequencing artifact. In a later analysis, a clonal expansion index was calculated for each public chain from normalized within-repertoire ranks of inferred template counts. In a later analysis, generation probabilities were computed using a VDJ recombination model fitted to out-of-frame rearrangements, and the results were checked against IGoR. A later analysis scored TCR-TCR, TCR-HLA and TCR-CMV co-occurrence with hypergeometric tests, applying a repertoire-size bias correction to TCR pairs. False discovery rates were estimated in a later analysis by permuting HLA or CMV assignments 20 times. In a later analysis, co-occurring TCRs were grouped with DBSCAN, and TCRdist sequence similarity was added when clustering was performed within HLA-allele-positive subsets. For co-occurrence clustering, repertoires with fewer than 30,000 or more than 120,000 public chains were excluded, along with several repertoires with anomalous nucleotide sharing. TCRdb holds this immuneACCESS table with in-frame rearrangements only. Some clones are missing; in checked studies, unresolved V genes explain under half, and the rest has no known cause. The V and J calls and the clone size are those of that table, but D and trimming were determined from the DNA. Present in this sample are 150,000 to 200,000 clones, 60% to 80% of which were seen just once. Jointly, the top ten make up approximately 4.6% of the sample.

The CDR3 numbers 16 residues from cysteine through phenylalanine. The CDR3 DNA has 48 bases and is translated from base 1. CDR1 MGHRA and CDR2 YSYEKL were looked up in the germline V gene. V has 4 bases trimmed and J has 1 base trimmed; junction bases matching no gene number 9. The sample taken for sequencing was PBMCs. Recombination joined TRBV4-1 with TRBJ1-1; TRBD1 matches 7 bases in the middle. The source is a man aged 18 to 29 in good health and CMV-seropositive. Read as DNA, the sequence is TGCGCCAGCAGCCGGAAGATCAGGGGGGAGAACACTGAAGCTTTCTTT. This translates into CASSRKIRGENTEAFF.